This is a list of T cell receptor beta chains from one sample in a study of shared clonotypes between healthy human individuals. The assay was immunoSEQ multiplex PCR, and TCRdb's table has in-frame clones only and misses some. Counted here are about 450,000 clones, about 80% occurring once; the ten biggest clones make up around 12%. The material sequenced was PBMCs. These receptors were collected from a woman between 35 and 50 years old in good health. Some clones in this sample may be carry-over from other donors' samples. CDR3s include the opening cysteine and the closing phenylalanine or tryptophan. A D gene is named only where the DNA matches it firmly. Clone size is given for some rows only: seen once, a few or many times, or a class if the clone is expanded.

clone size | D gene | J gene | V gene | CDR3 DNA | CDR3 protein
- | - | TRBJ2-2 | TRBV18 | TGTGCCAGCTCGCCGGGACAAGAGACCGGGGAGCTGTTTTTT | CASSPGQETGELFF
few | - | TRBJ2-5 | TRBV28 | TGTGCCAGCAGGCCTCGGGTGGGGCAGCGGGAGACCCAGTACTTC | CASRPRVGQRETQYF
once | TRBD2 | TRBJ2-1 | TRBV19 | TGTGCCAGTAGTCCCCGACTAGCGGGAGGGGTCAATGAGCAGTTCTTC | CASSPRLAGGVNEQFF
- | TRBD2 | TRBJ2-3 | TRBV10-1 | TGCGCCAGCAGTGAAGCGGGAGGAGATACGCAGTATTTT | CASSEAGGDTQYF
- | - | TRBJ1-2 | TRBV5-4 | TGTGCCAGCAGCTTAGGGGGGCCGACTAACTATGGCTACACCTTC | CASSLGGPTNYGYTF
- | - | TRBJ2-5 | TRBV10-3 | TGTGCCATCGGTGAGGTTACTGGGGAGACCCAGTACTTC | CAIGEVTGETQYF
once | - | TRBJ2-3 | TRBV11-1 | TGTGCCAGCAGCTTAGAGCTGGGTTCAACAGATACGCAGTATTTT | CASSLELGSTDTQYF
- | TRBD1 | TRBJ1-4 | TRBV5-1 | TGCGCCAGCAGCTTGGAGGGACAGGGACAAGAAAAACTGTTTTTT | CASSLEGQGQEKLFF
- | TRBD1 | TRBJ2-7 | TRBV6-1 | TGTGCCAGCAGTGAACTAGGGTCTGGGTTAGACAGGGGGCTTACCTACGAGCAGTACTTC | CASSELGSGLDRGLTYEQYF
- | - | TRBJ2-1 | TRBV18 | TGTGCCAGCTCACCACCGACAAGAGAGCAGTTCTTC | CASSPPTREQFF
- | - | TRBJ1-2 | TRBV28 | TGTGCCAGCTCACTGACTAACTATGGCTACACCTTC | CASSLTNYGYTF
- | - | TRBJ1-1 | TRBV29-1 | TGCAGCGTTCAACCCGGGACGGGTAACACTGAAGCTTTCTTT | CSVQPGTGNTEAFF
many | - | TRBJ2-7 | TRBV5-6 | TGTGCCAGCAGCGTGATTAGCGTCTACGAGCAGTACTTC | CASSVISVYEQYF
once | - | TRBJ2-7 | TRBV15 | TGTGCCACCAGCAGAGACTACGGGGATATTAACGAGCAGTACTTC | CATSRDYGDINEQYF
few | - | TRBJ2-5 | TRBV10-3 | TGTGCCATCAGGGCGGGGACCAGACAAGAGACCCAGTACTTC | CAIRAGTRQETQYF
- | - | TRBJ1-5 | TRBV7-3 | TGTGCCAGCAACGGAGACCCCAAAGGGCAGCCCCAGCATTTT | CASNGDPKGQPQHF
- | - | TRBJ2-2 | TRBV11-1 | TGTGCCAGCAGCTTAGCCCTAGCGAGCACCGGGGAGCTGTTTTTT | CASSLALASTGELFF
- | - | TRBJ1-2 | TRBV28 | TGTGCCAGCAGCCTGCCCCCCCGCAGGGGCTACACCTTC | CASSLPPRRGYTF
- | - | TRBJ1-1 | TRBV11-2 | TGCGCCAGCAGGGATTATTCTGAAGCTTTCTTT | CASRDYSEAFF
- | TRBD2 | TRBJ2-3 | TRBV2 | TGTGCCAGCAATAAGCGGGAGGGCCGAGCAGATACGCAGTATTTT | CASNKREGRADTQYF
- | - | TRBJ2-7 | TRBV7-6 | TGTGCCAGCAGCCGGGGGTGGACTTCCTACGAGCAGTACTTC | CASSRGWTSYEQYF
- | - | TRBJ2-3 | TRBV18 | TGTGCCAGCTCACCACCGGCCAGGGACGATACGCAGTATTTT | CASSPPARDDTQYF
- | - | TRBJ1-1 | TRBV5-5 | TGTGCCAGCAGCTTGGCCCCTATAATCCCGGGGATGAACACTGAAGCTTTCTTT | CASSLAPIIPGMNTEAFF
- | - | TRBJ2-1 | TRBV5-6 | TGTGCCAGCAGCTTTGACGGCGGGGCGGCGGCCTACAATGAGCAGTTCTTC | CASSFDGGAAAYNEQFF
- | TRBD2 | TRBJ2-5 | TRBV19 | TGTGCCAGTAGTATCTCAAGCGGGAGAAGGCAAGAGACCCAGTACTTC | CASSISSGRRQETQYF
- | - | TRBJ1-1 | TRBV9 | TGTGCCAGCAGTTTCGCGGGCGGGGGGATCACTGAAGCTTTCTTT | CASSFAGGGITEAFF
- | TRBD1 | TRBJ2-2 | TRBV2 | TGTGCCAGCACCTCGGACAGGTTCACCGGGGAGCTGTTTTTT | CASTSDRFTGELFF
few | - | TRBJ1-1 | TRBV28 | TGTGCCAGCACCCTAGGTGCGAACACTGAAGCTTTCTTT | CASTLGANTEAFF
- | - | TRBJ1-4 | TRBV7-2 | TGTGCCAGCAGCTTATGGCCCAGGGGCTCCCCTAATGAAAAACTGTTTTTT | CASSLWPRGSPNEKLFF
- | - | TRBJ1-3 | TRBV10-3 | TGTGCCATCAGTGTTGGATCTGGAAACACCATATATTTT | CAISVGSGNTIYF
once | - | TRBJ2-7 | TRBV19 | TGTGCCACCGCGACGGGAGATACCTACGAGCAGTACTTC | CATATGDTYEQYF
many | - | TRBJ2-1 | TRBV7-3 | TGTGCCAGCAGCTTACAAGGACTGCAATACAATGAGCAGTTCTTC | CASSLQGLQYNEQFF
once | TRBD1 | TRBJ2-7 | TRBV6-1 | TGTGCCAGCAGGACTGGGACAGGGCTTACCTACGAGCAGTACTTC | CASRTGTGLTYEQYF
- | - | TRBJ2-1 | TRBV9 | TGTGCCAGCAGCGTAGTAGGTGGGAGCTCCTACAATGAGCAGTTCTTC | CASSVVGGSSYNEQFF
- | TRBD2 | TRBJ2-1 | TRBV4-3 | TGCGCCAGCAGAAAACGGACTAGCGGGAGGGGTCCTACCGATGAGCAGTTCTTC | CASRKRTSGRGPTDEQFF
once | - | TRBJ2-5 | TRBV30 | TGTGCCTGGAGTCGTAAACTAGGGGACCAAGAGACCCAGTACTTC | CAWSRKLGDQETQYF
- | - | TRBJ2-7 | TRBV9 | TGTGCCAGCAGCGCAACCGTCGGCCACTACGAGCAGTACTTC | CASSATVGHYEQYF
- | TRBD2 | TRBJ2-1 | TRBV5-1 | TGCGCCAGCAGCGAACCGGGACTAGCGGACAATGAGCAGTTCTTC | CASSEPGLADNEQFF
- | TRBD2 | TRBJ2-1 | TRBV4-1 | TGCGCCAGCAGCCAAGAGGGAGGGCGGGGGCAGTTCTTC | CASSQEGGRGQFF
- | - | TRBJ2-3 | TRBV7-9 | TGTGCCAGCAGCCTCCGGGTTACTAGTCGCCCAGATACGCAGTATTTT | CASSLRVTSRPDTQYF